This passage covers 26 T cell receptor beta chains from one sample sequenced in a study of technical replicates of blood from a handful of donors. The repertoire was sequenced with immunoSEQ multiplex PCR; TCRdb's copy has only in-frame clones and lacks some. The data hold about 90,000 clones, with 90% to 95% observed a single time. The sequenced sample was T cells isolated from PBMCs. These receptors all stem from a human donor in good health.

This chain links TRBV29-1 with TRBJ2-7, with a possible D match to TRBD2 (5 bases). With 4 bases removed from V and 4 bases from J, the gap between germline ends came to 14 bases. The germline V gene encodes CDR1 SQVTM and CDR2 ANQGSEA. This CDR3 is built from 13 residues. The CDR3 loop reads CSVVFGVRYEQYF. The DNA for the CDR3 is TGCAGCGTTGTGTTCGGGGTGAGGTACGAGCAGTACTTC.

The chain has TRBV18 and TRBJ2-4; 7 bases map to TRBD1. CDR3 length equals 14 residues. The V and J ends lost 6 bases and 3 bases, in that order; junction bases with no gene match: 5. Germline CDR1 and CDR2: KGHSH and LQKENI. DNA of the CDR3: TGTGCCAGCTCCCTCGGGACAGTCAAAAACATTCAGTACTTC. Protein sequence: CASSLGTVKNIQYF.

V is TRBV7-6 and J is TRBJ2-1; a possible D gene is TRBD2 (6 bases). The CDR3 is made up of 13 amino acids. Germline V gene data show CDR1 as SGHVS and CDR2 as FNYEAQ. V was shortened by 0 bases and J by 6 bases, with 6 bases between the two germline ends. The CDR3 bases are TGTGCCAGCAGCTTAGCACTAGCCAATGAGCAGTTCTTC. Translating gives CASSLALANEQFF.

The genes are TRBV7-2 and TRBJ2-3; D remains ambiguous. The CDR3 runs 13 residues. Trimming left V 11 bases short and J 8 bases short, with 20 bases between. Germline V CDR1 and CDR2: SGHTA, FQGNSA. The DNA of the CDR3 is TGTGCCCTCTGGTATATAGGAGCACCTACGCAGTATTTT. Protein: CALWYIGAPTQYF.

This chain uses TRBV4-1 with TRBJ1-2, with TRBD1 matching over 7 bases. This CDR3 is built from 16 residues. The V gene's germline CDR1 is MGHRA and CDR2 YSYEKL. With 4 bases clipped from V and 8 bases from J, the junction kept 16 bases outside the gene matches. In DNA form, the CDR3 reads TGCGCCAGCAGCCGACCTCCGGGACAGACGGTACAGGGCTACACCTTC. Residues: CASSRPPGQTVQGYTF.

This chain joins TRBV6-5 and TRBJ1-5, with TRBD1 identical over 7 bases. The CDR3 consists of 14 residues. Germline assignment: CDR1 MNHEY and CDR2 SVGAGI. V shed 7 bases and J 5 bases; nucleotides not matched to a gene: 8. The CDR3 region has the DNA TGTGCCAGCACCAAAGGGCAGGGGGATCAGCCCCAGCATTTT. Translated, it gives CASTKGQGDQPQHF.

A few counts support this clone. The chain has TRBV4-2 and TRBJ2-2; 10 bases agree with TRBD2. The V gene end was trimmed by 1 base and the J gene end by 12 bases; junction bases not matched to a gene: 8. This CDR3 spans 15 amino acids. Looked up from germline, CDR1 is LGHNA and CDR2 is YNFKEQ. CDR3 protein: CASSQGLAGEGQLFF. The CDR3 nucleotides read TGTGCCAGCAGCCAAGGGCTAGCGGGGGAAGGGCAGCTGTTTTTT.

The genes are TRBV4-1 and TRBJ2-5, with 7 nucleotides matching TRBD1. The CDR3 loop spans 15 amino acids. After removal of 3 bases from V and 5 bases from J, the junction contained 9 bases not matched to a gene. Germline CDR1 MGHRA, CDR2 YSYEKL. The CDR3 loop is CASSQDDRVGETQYF. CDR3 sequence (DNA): TGCGCCAGCAGCCAGGACGACAGGGTTGGGGAGACCCAGTACTTC.

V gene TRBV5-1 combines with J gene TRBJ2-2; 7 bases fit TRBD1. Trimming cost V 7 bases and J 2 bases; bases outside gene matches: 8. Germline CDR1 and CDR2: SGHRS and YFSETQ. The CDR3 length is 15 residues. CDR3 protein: CASHWRTGNTGELFF. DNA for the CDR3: TGCGCCAGCCACTGGAGGACAGGCAACACCGGGGAGCTGTTTTTT.

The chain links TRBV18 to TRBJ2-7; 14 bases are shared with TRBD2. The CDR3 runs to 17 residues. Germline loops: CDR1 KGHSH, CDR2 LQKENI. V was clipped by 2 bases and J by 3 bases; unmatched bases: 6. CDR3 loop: CASSPGTSGSLLYEQYF. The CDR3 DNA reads TGTGCCAGCTCACCAGGGACTAGCGGGAGTCTCCTCTACGAGCAGTACTTC. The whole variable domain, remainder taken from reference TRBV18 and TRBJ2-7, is NAGVMQNPRHLVRRRGQEARLRCSPMKGHSHVYWYRQLPEEGLKFMVYLQKENIIDESGMPKERFSAEFPKEGPSILRIQQVVRGDSAAYFCASSPGTSGSLLYEQYFGPGTRLTVT.

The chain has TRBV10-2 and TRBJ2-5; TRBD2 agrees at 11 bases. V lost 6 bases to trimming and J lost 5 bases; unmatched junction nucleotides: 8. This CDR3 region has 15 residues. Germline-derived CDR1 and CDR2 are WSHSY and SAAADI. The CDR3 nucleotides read TGCGCCAGCAGAATAGCGGGGGGGCAATCCGAGACCCAGTACTTC. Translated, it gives CASRIAGGQSETQYF.

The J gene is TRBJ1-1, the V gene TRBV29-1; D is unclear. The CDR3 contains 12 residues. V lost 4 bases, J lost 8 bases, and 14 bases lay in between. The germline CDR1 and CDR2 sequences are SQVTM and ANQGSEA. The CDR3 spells CSVVTPTFEAFF. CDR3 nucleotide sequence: TGCAGCGTTGTGACACCTACGTTCGAAGCTTTCTTT.

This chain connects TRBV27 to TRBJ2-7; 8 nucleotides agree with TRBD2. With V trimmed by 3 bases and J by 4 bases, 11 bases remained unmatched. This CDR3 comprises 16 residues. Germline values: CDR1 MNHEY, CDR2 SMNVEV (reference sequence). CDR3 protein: CASSFPLAGGGYEQYF. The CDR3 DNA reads TGTGCCAGCAGTTTTCCCCTGGCGGGAGGTGGGTACGAGCAGTACTTC.

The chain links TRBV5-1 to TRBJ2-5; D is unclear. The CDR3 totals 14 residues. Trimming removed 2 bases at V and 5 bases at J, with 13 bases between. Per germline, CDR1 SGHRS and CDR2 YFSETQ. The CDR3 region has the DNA TGCGCCAGCAGCTTAGCTTTTTTGGAGGAGACCCAGTACTTC. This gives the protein CASSLAFLEETQYF.

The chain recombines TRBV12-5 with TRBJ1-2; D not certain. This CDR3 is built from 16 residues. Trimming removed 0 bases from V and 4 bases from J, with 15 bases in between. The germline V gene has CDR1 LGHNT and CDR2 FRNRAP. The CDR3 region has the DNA TGTGCTAGTGGTTTGGTAGTAACCGGAGGTTCCTATGGCTACACCTTC. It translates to CASGLVVTGGSYGYTF.

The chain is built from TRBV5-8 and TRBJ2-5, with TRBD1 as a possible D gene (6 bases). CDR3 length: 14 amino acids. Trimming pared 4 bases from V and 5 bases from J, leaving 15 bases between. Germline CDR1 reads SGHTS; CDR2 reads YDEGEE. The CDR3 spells CASSVGQRLETQYF. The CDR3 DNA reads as TGTGCCAGCAGCGTAGGACAGAGGTTGGAGACCCAGTACTTC.

The CDR3 coding sequence is TGTGCCAGCAGTGAAGAGCGTCCTAATGAGCAGTTCTTC. This gives the protein CASSEERPNEQFF. The chain joins TRBV2 to TRBJ2-1, with D uncertain. Germline lookup yields CDR1 SNHLY and CDR2 FYNNEI. The CDR3 runs 13 residues. V was pared by 1 base and J by 7 bases, with 8 bases between.

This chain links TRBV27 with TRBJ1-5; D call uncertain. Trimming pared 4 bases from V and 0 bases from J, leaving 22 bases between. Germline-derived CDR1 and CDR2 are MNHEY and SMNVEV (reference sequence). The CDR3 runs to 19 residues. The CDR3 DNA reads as TGTGCCAGCAGTTCCCGCAACCAGGTGCTGCGAGATAGCAATCAGCCCCAGCATTTT. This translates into CASSSRNQVLRDSNQPQHF.

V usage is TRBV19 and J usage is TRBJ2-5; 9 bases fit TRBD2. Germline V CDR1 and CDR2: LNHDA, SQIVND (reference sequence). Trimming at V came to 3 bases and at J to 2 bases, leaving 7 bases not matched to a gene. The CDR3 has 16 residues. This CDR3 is CASSIASTSGQETQYF. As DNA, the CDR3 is TGTGCCAGTAGTATCGCGTCGACTAGCGGACAAGAGACCCAGTACTTC.

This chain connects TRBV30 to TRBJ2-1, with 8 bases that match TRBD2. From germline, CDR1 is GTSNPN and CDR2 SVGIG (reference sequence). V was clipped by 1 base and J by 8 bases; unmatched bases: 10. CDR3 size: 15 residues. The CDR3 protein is CAWSEKGLASDEQFF. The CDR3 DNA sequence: TGTGCCTGGAGTGAAAAAGGACTAGCTTCCGATGAGCAGTTCTTC.

CDR3 nucleotide sequence: TGTGCCAGCAGTGAAGGGCCGCCCCAGCATTTT. It encodes CASSEGPPQHF. This chain uses TRBV6-1 with TRBJ1-5; D is ambiguous. Germline-derived CDR1 and CDR2 are MNHNS and SASEGT. This CDR3 is 11 amino acids long. The V and J ends lost 1 base and 9 bases respectively, with 4 bases between them.

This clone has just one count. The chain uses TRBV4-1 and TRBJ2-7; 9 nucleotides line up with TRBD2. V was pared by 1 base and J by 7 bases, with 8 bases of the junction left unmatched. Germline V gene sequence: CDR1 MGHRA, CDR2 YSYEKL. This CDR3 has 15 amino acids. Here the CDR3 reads CASSQAGGGALEQYF. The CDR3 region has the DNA TGCGCCAGCAGCCAAGCAGGCGGGGGGGCCCTTGAGCAGTACTTC.

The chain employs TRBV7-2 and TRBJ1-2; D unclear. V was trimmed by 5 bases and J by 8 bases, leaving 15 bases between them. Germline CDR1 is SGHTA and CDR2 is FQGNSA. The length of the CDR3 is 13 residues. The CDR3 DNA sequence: TGTGCCAGCAGCCCCACGCCCAGTAAAGGCTACACCTTC. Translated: CASSPTPSKGYTF.

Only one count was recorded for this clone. The CDR3 nucleotides are TGTGCCAGCAGTTACTCGAGGACAGGGTTTTCACCCCTCCACTTT. This gives the protein CASSYSRTGFSPLHF. V is TRBV6-5 and J is TRBJ1-6; 8 bases are a match to TRBD1. Germline V gene data show CDR1 as MNHEY and CDR2 as SVGAGI. The V gene end was trimmed by 0 bases and the J gene end by 9 bases; junction bases not matched to a gene: 4. The CDR3 is 15 residues long.

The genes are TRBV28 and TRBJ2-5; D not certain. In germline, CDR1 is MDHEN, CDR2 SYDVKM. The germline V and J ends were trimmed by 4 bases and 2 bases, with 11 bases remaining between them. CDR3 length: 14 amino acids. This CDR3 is CASSSGSLQETQYF. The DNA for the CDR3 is TGTGCCAGCAGTTCCGGGTCCTTACAAGAGACCCAGTACTTC.

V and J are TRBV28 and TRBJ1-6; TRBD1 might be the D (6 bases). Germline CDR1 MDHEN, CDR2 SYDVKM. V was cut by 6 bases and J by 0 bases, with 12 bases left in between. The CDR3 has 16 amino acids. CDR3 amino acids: CASSGTPSSYNSPLHF. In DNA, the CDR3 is TGTGCCAGCAGCGGGACACCGAGCTCCTATAATTCACCCCTCCACTTT.